The 29 T cell receptor beta chains below come from one sample, sequenced in a study of blood T cell repertoires in COVID-19. The table came from immunoSEQ multiplex PCR; TCRdb's copy has only in-frame clones and leaves some out. Counted here are 72,000 or so clones, roughly 90% occurring once; the ten biggest clones make up over 1.2%. Sequenced sample: peripheral blood. Receptor source: a man aged 55-75 years with acute or convalescent COVID-19.

This chain links TRBV19 with TRBJ1-2; 10 nucleotides line up with TRBD1. The length of the CDR3 is 14 residues. After removal of 4 bases from V and 4 bases from J, the junction contained 3 bases not matched to a gene. CDR1 is LNHDA, CDR2 SQIVND, per germline (reference sequence). The CDR3 spells CASSRQGAGYGYTF. CDR3 nucleotides: TGTGCCAGTAGTAGACAGGGGGCTGGCTATGGCTACACCTTC.

The chain uses TRBV6-5 and TRBJ2-4; 8 bases are shared with TRBD1. The V and J ends lost 4 bases and 7 bases, in that order; junction bases with no gene match: 6. The CDR3 is made up of 14 amino acids. Germline V gene data show CDR1 as MNHEY and CDR2 as SVGAGI. CDR3 sequence reads: CASSSPGQVNIQYF. The CDR3 bases are TGTGCCAGCAGTTCCCCGGGACAGGTTAACATTCAGTACTTC.

The chain joins TRBV18 to TRBJ2-5; the match to TRBD1 covers 9 bases. The junction had 7 bases not matched to a gene; V was cut back by 1 base and J by 4 bases. This CDR3 is built from 16 residues. Germline V gene data show CDR1 as KGHSH and CDR2 as LQKENI. The CDR3, as DNA: TGTGCCAGCTCACCACGCTTACAGGGGGCAGGAGAGACCCAGTACTTC. Amino acid sequence: CASSPRLQGAGETQYF.

This rearrangement joins TRBV19 to TRBJ1-1; maybe TRBD1 (5 bases). The V gene's germline CDR1 is LNHDA and CDR2 SQIVND (reference sequence). The CDR3 is 13 residues long. V was shortened by 5 bases and J by 4 bases, with 11 bases between the two germline ends. CDR3 DNA: TGTGCCAGTAGTGGCAGGGCGGCCACTGAAGCTTTCTTT. Its protein product is CASSGRAATEAFF.

The CDR3 DNA reads TGTGCCAGTGTCGTTAGGGGGTCTGGGGCCAACGTCCTGACTTTC. Translation gives CASVVRGSGANVLTF. V gene TRBV19 combines with J gene TRBJ2-6, with a possible D match to TRBD1 (6 bases). Germline V gives CDR1 LNHDA, CDR2 SQIVND (reference sequence). This CDR3 contains 15 residues. The germline V and J ends were trimmed by 8 bases and 1 base, with 12 bases remaining between them. The entire variable domain, with the rest obtained from reference TRBV19 and TRBJ2-6, is as follows: DGGITQSPKYLFRKEGQNVTLSCEQNLNHDAMYWYRQDPGQGLRLIYYSQIVNDFQKGDIAEGYSVSREKKESFPLTVTSAQKNPTAFYLCASVVRGSGANVLTFGAGSRLTVL.

This clone has just one count. The chain combines TRBV27 with TRBJ2-7; 12 bases fit TRBD2. Germline loops: CDR1 MNHEY, CDR2 SMNVEV (reference sequence). V was pared by 8 bases and J by 5 bases, with 4 bases of the junction left unmatched. This CDR3 is built from 13 residues. In DNA, the CDR3 is TGTGCCAGCTCTAGCGGGGGGGCCAACGAGCAGTACTTC. Translated, it gives CASSSGGANEQYF.

This chain uses TRBV6-2 or TRBV6-3 with TRBJ2-1, with TRBD2 identical over 13 bases. Germline loops: CDR1 MNHEY, CDR2 SVGEGT. The V segment lost 5 bases and the J segment 3 bases; nucleotides outside the gene matches: 4. The CDR3 extends over 16 amino acids. The CDR3 loop is CASSLTSGGVYNEQFF. The CDR3 DNA reads TGTGCCAGCAGTCTAACTAGCGGGGGGGTCTACAATGAGCAGTTCTTC.

The chain couples TRBV6-5 to TRBJ1-4, with 9 nucleotides matching TRBD1. The CDR3 has 14 residues. Germline V CDR1 and CDR2: MNHEY, SVGAGI. Losses at the gene ends were 6 bases for V and 5 bases for J; bases not matched to a gene: 4. DNA of the CDR3: TGTGCCAGCAGGCTAGACAGGGGGAATGAAAAACTGTTTTTT. Amino acid sequence: CASRLDRGNEKLFF.

This chain uses TRBV5-6 with TRBJ2-3; 8 bases map to TRBD2. This CDR3 is built from 16 residues. V shed 4 bases and J 1 base; nucleotides not matched to a gene: 8. Germline values: CDR1 SGHDT, CDR2 YYEEEE. The CDR3 coding sequence is TGTGCCAGCAGCCCACGGACTAGCTGGCGCACAGATACGCAGTATTTT. This translates into CASSPRTSWRTDTQYF.

V is TRBV20-1 and J is TRBJ2-7; a weak D match, TRBD2 (5 bases). V was shortened by 6 bases and J by 6 bases, with 12 bases between the two germline ends. This CDR3 has 11 residues. Germline CDR1 and CDR2: DFQATT and SNEGSKA (reference sequence). The CDR3 region is CSAARDVEQYF. Written as DNA, the CDR3 is TGCAGTGCCGCACGGGATGTCGAGCAGTACTTC.

V gene TRBV9 combines with J gene TRBJ1-2, with D unclear. Germline V gene data show CDR1 as SGDLS and CDR2 as YYNGEE. CDR3 size: 14 residues. V lost 1 base, J lost 0 bases, and 7 bases lay in between. The CDR3 reads CASSVLAANYGYTF. The CDR3 bases are TGTGCCAGCAGCGTATTAGCTGCTAACTATGGCTACACCTTC.

Only one count was recorded for this clone. The V call is TRBV30, the J call TRBJ1-5; TRBD1 might be the D (5 bases). Per the germline V gene, CDR1 is GTSNPN and CDR2 is SVGIG (reference sequence). Between the trimmed V and J ends, which lost 0 bases and 6 bases, there was a span of 9 bases. The CDR3 covers 13 residues. The CDR3 here is CAWSVRQGQPQHF. The DNA for the CDR3 is TGTGCCTGGAGTGTACGCCAGGGTCAGCCCCAGCATTTT.

The V gene is TRBV7-9, the J gene TRBJ1-2; the D gene is possibly TRBD1 (5 bases). Germline CDR1 reads SEHNR; CDR2 reads FQNEAQ (reference sequence). V was pared by 5 bases and J by 4 bases, with 14 bases between. The CDR3 contains 14 residues. CDR3 sequence: CASSLGEGPYGYTF. CDR3 DNA: TGTGCCAGCAGCCTCGGGGAGGGACCCTATGGCTACACCTTC.

This sequence joins TRBV7-9 and TRBJ2-2; D ambiguous. Per the germline V gene, CDR1 is SEHNR and CDR2 is FQNEAQ (reference sequence). This CDR3 has 14 residues. V was trimmed by 5 bases and J by 1 base, leaving 8 bases between them. In nucleotides, the CDR3 is TGTGCCAGCAGCCTTATTAAGAACACCGGGGAGCTGTTTTTT. It is translated as CASSLIKNTGELFF.

The chain links TRBV11-3 to TRBJ2-3, with a possible D match to TRBD2 (6 bases). Deletions cut 5 bases from V and 3 bases from J, with 12 bases between. CDR1 is SGHNT and CDR2 is YENEEA in the germline V gene. This CDR3 spans 14 amino acids. CDR3 DNA sequence: TGTGCCAGCAGCGAGGGAGGTTGGACAGATACGCAGTATTTT. Translation gives CASSEGGWTDTQYF.

The J gene is TRBJ1-1, the V gene TRBV24-1, with D tentatively TRBD1 (5 bases). V was shortened by 7 bases and J by 6 bases, with 26 bases between the two germline ends. This CDR3 is built from 17 residues. The germline gives CDR1 KGHDR, CDR2 SFDVKD. The CDR3 protein is CATSAQRGGRKRAEAFF. In DNA, the CDR3 is TGTGCCACCAGCGCCCAGCGGGGGGGAAGGAAAAGGGCTGAAGCTTTCTTT.

The chain recombines TRBV10-3 with TRBJ1-1; maybe TRBD1 (6 bases). The CDR3 is 14 residues long. Germline assignment: CDR1 ENHRY and CDR2 SYGVKD. V was cut by 7 bases and J by 7 bases, with 19 bases left in between. CDR3: CAINPKGESGEAFF. CDR3 coding DNA: TGTGCCATCAACCCTAAGGGGGAAAGCGGTGAAGCTTTCTTT.

This clone was detected a few times. The chain carries TRBV27 and TRBJ2-1; possibly TRBD1 for D (6 bases). The germline V and J ends were trimmed by 5 bases and 4 bases, with 15 bases remaining between them. Germline-derived CDR1 and CDR2 are MNHEY and SMNVEV (reference sequence). CDR3 length equals 15 residues. For the CDR3, the DNA is TGTGCCAGCAGTAAAGCGGAGAGGGGGTACAATGAGCAGTTCTTC. Its translation is CASSKAERGYNEQFF.

CDR3 DNA sequence: TGTGCCAGCAGCTTAGGGTCCAGTGCCCCCCTCCACTTT. This sequence encodes CASSLGSSAPLHF. V usage is TRBV7-2 and J usage is TRBJ1-6; D is uncertain. Germline CDR1 and CDR2: SGHTA and FQGNSA. V was shortened by 1 base and J by 13 bases, with 11 bases between the two germline ends. The CDR3 is 13 residues long.

The V and J genes are TRBV5-4 and TRBJ2-7; possibly TRBD2 for D (8 bases). The ends were cut back, 5 bases at V and 0 bases at J, with 18 bases in the middle. In germline, CDR1 is SGHNT, CDR2 YYREEE (reference sequence). The CDR3 is made up of 16 amino acids. CDR3 DNA: TGTGCCAGCAGTCGACCGGGAGGGGGCCTCTCCTACGAGCAGTACTTC. It specifies CASSRPGGGLSYEQYF.

The rearrangement links TRBV5-5 to TRBJ1-1; possibly TRBD1 for D (6 bases). Per the germline V gene, CDR1 is SGHKS and CDR2 is YYEKEE (reference sequence). There are 14 residues in the CDR3. Trimming removed 4 bases at V and 0 bases at J, with 10 bases between. Here the CDR3 DNA reads TGTGCCAGCAGCCGGACAGTCATGAACACTGAAGCTTTCTTT. Amino acids: CASSRTVMNTEAFF.

This rearrangement joins TRBV24-1 to TRBJ2-3, with 7 bases fitting TRBD1. This CDR3 has 15 amino acids. V lost 7 bases, J lost 2 bases, and 8 bases stayed unmatched. Germline V gene lookup returns CDR1 KGHDR and CDR2 SFDVKD. The CDR3 loop is CATSLTGQVTDTQYF. The CDR3 nucleotides read TGTGCCACCAGCCTGACAGGGCAGGTCACAGATACGCAGTATTTT.

CDR3 sequence reads: CASSRTGRNTEAFF. The CDR3 bases are TGTGCCAGTAGTCGGACAGGGAGGAACACTGAAGCTTTCTTT. The chain has TRBV19 and TRBJ1-1; the match to TRBD1 covers 8 bases. After removal of 5 bases from V and 1 base from J, the junction contained 3 bases not matched to a gene. The CDR3 is made up of 14 amino acids. Germline values: CDR1 LNHDA, CDR2 SQIVND (reference sequence).

Details on this clone: The junction departs from the called germline gene at one end, perhaps through a read error. V is TRBV7-7 and J is TRBJ2-2, with D uncertain. CDR1 is SSHAT and CDR2 is FNYEAQ in the germline V gene (reference sequence). The CDR3 covers 13 residues. This CDR3 is CASTNLNTGELFF. The CDR3 DNA is TGTGCTAGCACCAATTTGAACACCGGGGAGCTGTTTTTT.

The V and J genes are TRBV28 and TRBJ1-4, with TRBD1 as a possible D gene (6 bases). The V gene lost 2 bases and the J gene lost 7 bases, with 11 bases spanning the gap. The CDR3 runs 14 residues. Germline loops: CDR1 MDHEN, CDR2 SYDVKM. The CDR3 DNA follows: TGTGCCAGCAGTTTAACAGGGATGGGTGAAAAACTGTTTTTT. Its protein is CASSLTGMGEKLFF. The full variable domain, its missing parts supplied by reference TRBV28 and TRBJ1-4, is DVKVTQSSRYLVKRTGEKVFLECVQDMDHENMFWYRQDPGLGLRLIYFSYDVKMKEKGDIPEGYSVSREKKERFSLILESASTNQTSMYLCASSLTGMGEKLFFGSGTQLSVL.

This clone was found once. This chain uses TRBV19 with TRBJ1-1; D gene unclear. Trimming stripped 5 bases from V and 0 bases from J, with 13 bases between. The CDR3 contains 15 residues. CDR1 is LNHDA, CDR2 SQIVND, per germline (reference sequence). CDR3 in amino acids: CASSARRSLNTEAFF. As DNA, the CDR3 is TGTGCCAGTAGTGCTAGACGGAGTTTGAACACTGAAGCTTTCTTT.

The V and J genes are TRBV3-1 (or the pseudogene TRBV3-2) and TRBJ2-1; possible D gene TRBD2, 6 bases. The CDR3 is 17 residues long. Looked up from germline, CDR1 is LGHDT and CDR2 is YNNKEL (reference sequence). Trimming removed 1 base at V and 2 bases at J, with 15 bases between. CDR3 sequence: CASSQGGRPGTYNEQFF. CDR3 coding DNA: TGTGCCAGCAGCCAAGGGGGGAGGCCTGGAACCTACAATGAGCAGTTCTTC.

The rearrangement joins TRBV2 to TRBJ1-1; no firm D call. The germline gives CDR1 SNHLY, CDR2 FYNNEI. The CDR3 consists of 15 residues. V shed 7 bases and J shed 1 base, with 16 bases lying between them. The chain's CDR3 is CASNPGYRPNTEAFF. The CDR3 DNA is TGTGCCAGCAACCCGGGATATAGGCCGAACACTGAAGCTTTCTTT.

The chain carries TRBV5-1 and TRBJ2-5, with TRBD2 matching over 8 bases. This CDR3 contains 16 residues. Germline V gives CDR1 SGHRS, CDR2 YFSETQ. The V segment lost 1 base and the J segment 1 base; nucleotides outside the gene matches: 6. CDR3: CASSLRTGGLQETQYF. As DNA, the CDR3 is TGCGCCAGCAGCTTGCGGACGGGGGGGCTCCAAGAGACCCAGTACTTC.